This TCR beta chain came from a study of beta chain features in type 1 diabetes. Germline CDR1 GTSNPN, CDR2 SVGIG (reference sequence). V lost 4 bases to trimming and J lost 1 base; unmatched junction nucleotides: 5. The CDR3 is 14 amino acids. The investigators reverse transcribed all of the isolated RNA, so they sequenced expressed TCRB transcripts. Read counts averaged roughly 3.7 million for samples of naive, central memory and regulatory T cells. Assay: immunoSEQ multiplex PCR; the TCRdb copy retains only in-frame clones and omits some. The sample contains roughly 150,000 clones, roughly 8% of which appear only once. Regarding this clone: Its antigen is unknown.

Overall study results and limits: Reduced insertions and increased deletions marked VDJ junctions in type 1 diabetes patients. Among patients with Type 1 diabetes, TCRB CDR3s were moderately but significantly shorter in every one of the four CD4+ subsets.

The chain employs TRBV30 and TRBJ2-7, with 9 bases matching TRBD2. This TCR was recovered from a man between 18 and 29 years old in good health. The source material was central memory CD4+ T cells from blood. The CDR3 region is CAWILAGYSYEQYF. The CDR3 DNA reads TGTGCCTGGATCCTAGCGGGATATTCCTACGAGCAGTACTTC.